This TCR beta chain is drawn from a study of OX40 agonist ivuxolimab in advanced cancers. Study overall: Earlier treatment with anti-PD-1, anti-PD-L1 or anti-CTLA-4 was permitted, and around 43% had received some. Study results and limitations: The average count of expanded clones was higher among CD8+ T cells than among CD4+.

People who had autoimmune disease history or systemic immunosuppression were excluded. This table comes from immunoSEQ multiplex PCR, and its TCRdb copy is limited to in-frame clones, with some not included. The sample lists roughly 150,000 clones, roughly 94% occurring once. To note about this clone: Its antigen is currently unknown.

The clonotype comes from an adult with an advanced solid tumor such as melanoma, head and neck, liver or kidney cancer. Sequencing used CD4+ or CD8+ T cells sorted from blood, obtained in a trial of the OX40 agonist ivuxolimab.

CDR3 nucleotides: TGTGCCAGCAGCTTTGGGCGCCCGGAGACCCAGTACTTC. Residues: CASSFGRPETQYF. V usage is TRBV7-9 and J usage is TRBJ2-5; no firm D call. The CDR3 runs 13 residues. V was shortened by 3 bases and J by 5 bases, with 10 bases between the two germline ends. Germline V gene data show CDR1 as SEHNR and CDR2 as FQNEAQ (reference sequence).